A selection of T cell receptor beta chains follows, all from one sample in a study of T-cell reconstitution after alpha-beta-depleted transplantation in children. Each CDR3 protein gets one entry after TCRdb re-called the PCR reads with MiXCR. The table records fewer than 450,000 distinct CDR3 sequences, around 15% of them present only once. The sample in question was PBMCs, mostly from graft donor cells, obtained 360 days after TCRalphabeta/CD19-depleted stem cell transplant. Receptors were obtained from a male patient between 2 and 10 years old who had a stem cell transplant for acute lymphoblastic leukemia, so the T cells may come from the graft donor. The CDR3 runs from the conserved cysteine through the conserved F or W. A D gene is named only where the DNA matches it firmly. Clone size appears in some rows only: once, few, many, or a class for an expanded clone.

V gene	clone size	J gene	D gene	CDR3 DNA	CDR3 protein
TRBV28	few	TRBJ2-5	TRBD2	TGTGCCAGCAGACCGAGCGGGAAGGTCTACGAGACCCAGTACTTC	CASRPSGKVYETQYF
TRBV29-1	many	TRBJ2-1	.	TGCAGCGCCACCTTCTCCTACAATGAGCAGTTCTTC	CSATFSYNEQFF
TRBV28	.	TRBJ1-3	TRBD1	TGTGCCAGCAGAGCACAGGGGGCGGGAGGAAACACCATATATTTT	CASRAQGAGGNTIYF
TRBV16	.	TRBJ2-7	.	TGTGCCAGCACCCGGGGCAGCCGGGGAGCATTCTACGAGCAGTACTTC	CASTRGSRGAFYEQYF
TRBV3-1	few	TRBJ2-7	TRBD2	TGTGCCAGCAGCCAAGACCGGGACTACTACGAGCAGTACTTC	CASSQDRDYYEQYF
TRBV6-1	.	TRBJ2-1	TRBD2	TGTGCCAGCAAATCTGGGGCTAGCGGGGACAATGAGCAGTTCTTC	CASKSGASGDNEQFF
TRBV29-1	.	TRBJ1-2	.	TGCAGCGTCTCACAGGACAGACTTAACTATGGCTACACCTTC	CSVSQDRLNYGYTF
TRBV28	.	TRBJ2-7	TRBD1	TGTGCCAGCAGTTTCAACGACAGGGGCGCACCCGTCGAGCAGTACTTC	CASSFNDRGAPVEQYF
TRBV6-5	many	TRBJ2-1	.	TGTGCCAGCAGTTATAGGGGCCCCTACAATGAGCAGTTCTTC	CASSYRGPYNEQFF
TRBV28	.	TRBJ2-4	.	TGTGCCACCCAGCCCGGTGGGCTAGCCAAAAACATTCAGTACTTC	CATQPGGLAKNIQYF
TRBV27	few	TRBJ1-1	TRBD1	TGTGCCAGCCACGGGACAGCGAACACTGAAGCTTTCTTT	CASHGTANTEAFF
TRBV25-1	.	TRBJ2-7	TRBD2	TGTGCCAGCAGTGCCCCGGGAGGCTACGAGCAGTACTTC	CASSAPGGYEQYF
TRBV11-1	.	TRBJ2-5	.	TGTGCCAGTGGAATCAGGGTTCGGGAGACCCAGTACTTC	CASGIRVRETQYF
TRBV7-6	.	TRBJ2-7	TRBD2	TGTGCCAGCAGTCCAATTAGCGGGAGTTACGAGCAGTACTTC	CASSPISGSYEQYF
TRBV7-6	few	TRBJ2-5	.	TGTGCCAGCAGCTTAGGCAGGGAAGCGTCGGAGACCCAGTACTTC	CASSLGREASETQYF
TRBV30	few	TRBJ2-7	TRBD2	TGTGCCTGGAGTGTGAGGGCTAGCGGAACCTACGAGCAGTACTTC	CAWSVRASGTYEQYF
TRBV27	.	TRBJ2-2	TRBD1	TGTGCCAGCAGTTTCGGGACAGCCACCGGGGAGCTGTTTTTT	CASSFGTATGELFF
TRBV5-1	many	TRBJ1-1	TRBD1	TGCGCCAGCAGCTTCCGGACAGGGGACGTTTACGCTGAAGCTTTCTTT	CASSFRTGDVYAEAFF
TRBV5-1	many	TRBJ2-3	TRBD2	TGCGCCAGCAGCTTGTTAACTAGCGGGAGGCCCACAGATACGCAGTATTTT	CASSLLTSGRPTDTQYF
TRBV14	few	TRBJ2-5	.	TGTGCCAGCAGCCAAGATGGCCCATTCCCCCAAGAGACCCAGTACTTC	CASSQDGPFPQETQYF
TRBV19	.	TRBJ2-1	.	TGTGCCAGTAGTAGTAACATGGCTAATGAGCAGTTCTTC	CASSSNMANEQFF
TRBV4-1	.	TRBJ2-3	TRBD2	TGCGCCAGCAGCCACCCTTCCCGGACTAGCGGGAGCGCAGATACGCAGTATTTT	CASSHPSRTSGSADTQYF
TRBV6-5	many	TRBJ2-2	TRBD1	TGTGCCAGCAGTTACGTGACAGGGGTATCCGGGGAGCTGTTTTTT	CASSYVTGVSGELFF
TRBV18	few	TRBJ2-2	.	TGTGCCAGCTCACCCGGGACGGGCAACACCGGGGAGCTGTTTTTT	CASSPGTGNTGELFF
TRBV7-2	.	TRBJ2-5	TRBD2	TGTGCCAGCAACGTCTTGGCTAGCGGTGAGACCCAGTACTTC	CASNVLASGETQYF
TRBV10-1	.	TRBJ2-2	.	TGCGCCAGCAGCGACGACACCGGGGAGCTGTTTTTT	CASSDDTGELFF
TRBV7-9	.	TRBJ2-7	.	TGTGCCAGCAGCTTAGGCCCCCTTCGCCCCTACGAGCAGTACTTC	CASSLGPLRPYEQYF
TRBV18	.	TRBJ2-7	.	TGTGCCAGCTCACTTAGACAAGGCGAGCAGTACTTC	CASSLRQGEQYF
TRBV20-1	many	TRBJ1-4	.	TGCAGTGCTGGCAGGGTGACTAATGAAAAACTGTTTTTT	CSAGRVTNEKLFF
TRBV18	many	TRBJ2-3	TRBD2	TGTGCCAGCTCACTGCGGGGGGATACGCAGTATTTT	CASSLRGDTQYF
TRBV4-1	few	TRBJ1-1	.	TGCGCCAGCAGCCATGAAGAGGGACGGATGAACACTGAAGCTTTCTTT	CASSHEEGRMNTEAFF
TRBV5-1	.	TRBJ2-7	.	TGCGCCAGCAGCCTGGGACCGACGGCGGGCGAGCAGTACTTC	CASSLGPTAGEQYF
TRBV7-8	.	TRBJ2-7	.	TGTGCCAGCAGCTGGGACTTAGGGGGGGGTTACGAGCAGTACTTC	CASSWDLGGGYEQYF
TRBV4-3	few	TRBJ1-4	.	TGCGCCAGCAGCCGCCTCCTCGGGGGGCCTAATGAAAAACTGTTTTTT	CASSRLLGGPNEKLFF
TRBV9	.	TRBJ2-1	.	TGTGCCAGCAGCGTAGGACTGCGGAGTTCCTACAATGAGCAGTTCTTC	CASSVGLRSSYNEQFF
TRBV14	many	TRBJ2-1	.	TGTGCCAGCAGCCAAGACTGGGGTGAGCAGTTCTTC	CASSQDWGEQFF